This T cell receptor beta chain was identified during a study of radiotherapy plus CTLA-4 blockade in lung cancer (dated by TCRdb to 2016 to 2018). For the wider study: Among enrolled patients, 18% had an objective response and 30% to 40% reached disease control. What the authors observed across the whole study: The strongest predictors of response were reported to be early dynamic shifts in blood T cell clones along with a rise in serum interferon-beta following radiation. After treatment with radiotherapy and ipilimumab, TCR clones that originated in tumors expanded in peripheral blood.

In this study, focal radiation therapy paired with CTLA-4 blockade (ipilimumab) was tested in patients who had chemo-refractory metastatic non-small-cell lung cancer. Libraries were constructed by the immunoSEQ multiplex PCR assay. TCRdb re-hosts the immuneACCESS table, in-frame sequences only. Its copies lack some clones; in the studies checked, an unresolved V gene accounts for under half of them, and the cause for the rest is not known. Present in this sample are tens of thousands of clones, around four fifths of which were seen just once. Together, the top ten hold 0.82% of the sample. As to this clone: Its antigen target is currently unknown. Base qualities are not recorded, but no much larger clone differs from it by a single base.

V ends up 5 bases short and J 8 bases short, with an unmatched junction base count of 9. Counted from cysteine to phenylalanine, this CDR3 has 15 amino acids. Just the 45-base CDR3 DNA is kept, in frame starting at base 1. The germline V gene encodes CDR1 KGHSH and CDR2 LQKENI. The sequencing used peripheral blood, collected from a patient treated with radiotherapy plus ipilimumab. The chain is assembled from TRBV18 and TRBJ1-6, and 7 junctional nucleotides match TRBD1. The sequence derives from a human donor with non-small cell lung cancer who had stable disease on radiotherapy plus ipilimumab. Read as DNA, the sequence is TGTGCCAGCTCAGCGACCGGGACAGCGGATTCACCCCTCCACTTT. Its product reads: CASSATGTADSPLHF.